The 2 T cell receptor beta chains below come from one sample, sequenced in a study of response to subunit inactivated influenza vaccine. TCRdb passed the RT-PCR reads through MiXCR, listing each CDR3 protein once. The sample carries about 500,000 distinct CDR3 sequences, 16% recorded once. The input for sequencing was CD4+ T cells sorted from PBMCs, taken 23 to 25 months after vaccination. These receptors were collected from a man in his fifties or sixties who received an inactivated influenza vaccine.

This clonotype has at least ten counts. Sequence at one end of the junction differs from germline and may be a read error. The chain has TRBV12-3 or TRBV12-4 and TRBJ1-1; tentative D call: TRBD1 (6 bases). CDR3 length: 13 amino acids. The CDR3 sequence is CASSLDRATQAFF. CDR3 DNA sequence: TGTGCCAGCAGTTTAGACAGGGCCACTCAAGCTTTCTTT.

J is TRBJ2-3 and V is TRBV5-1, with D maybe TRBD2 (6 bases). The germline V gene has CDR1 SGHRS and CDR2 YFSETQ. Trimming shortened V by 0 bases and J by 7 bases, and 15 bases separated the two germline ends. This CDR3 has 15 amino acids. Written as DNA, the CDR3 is TGCGCCAGCAGCTTGGCCATGCGGGGTTTGAATACGCAGTATTTT. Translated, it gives CASSLAMRGLNTQYF.